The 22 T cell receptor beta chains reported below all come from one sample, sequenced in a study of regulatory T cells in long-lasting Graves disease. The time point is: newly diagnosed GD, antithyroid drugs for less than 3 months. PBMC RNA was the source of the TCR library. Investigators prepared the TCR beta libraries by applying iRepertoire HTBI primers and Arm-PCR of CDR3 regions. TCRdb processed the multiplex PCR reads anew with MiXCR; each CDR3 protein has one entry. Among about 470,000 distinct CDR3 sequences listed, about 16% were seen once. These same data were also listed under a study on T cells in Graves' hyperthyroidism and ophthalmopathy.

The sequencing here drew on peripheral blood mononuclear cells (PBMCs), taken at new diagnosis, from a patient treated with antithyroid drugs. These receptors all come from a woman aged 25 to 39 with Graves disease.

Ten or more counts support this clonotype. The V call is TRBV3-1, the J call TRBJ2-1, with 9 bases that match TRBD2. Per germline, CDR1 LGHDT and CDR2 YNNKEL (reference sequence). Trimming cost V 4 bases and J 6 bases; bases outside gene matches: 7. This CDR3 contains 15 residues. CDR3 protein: CASSPGAGGINEQFF. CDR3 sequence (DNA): TGTGCCAGCAGCCCCGGCGCGGGAGGGATCAATGAGCAGTTCTTC.

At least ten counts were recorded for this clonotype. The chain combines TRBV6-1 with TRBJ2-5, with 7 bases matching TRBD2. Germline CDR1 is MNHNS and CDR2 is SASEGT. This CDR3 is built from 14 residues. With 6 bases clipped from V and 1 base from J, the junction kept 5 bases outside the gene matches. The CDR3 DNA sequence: TGTGCCAGCAGGGCAGGGACTATCCAAGAGACCCAGTACTTC. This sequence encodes CASRAGTIQETQYF.

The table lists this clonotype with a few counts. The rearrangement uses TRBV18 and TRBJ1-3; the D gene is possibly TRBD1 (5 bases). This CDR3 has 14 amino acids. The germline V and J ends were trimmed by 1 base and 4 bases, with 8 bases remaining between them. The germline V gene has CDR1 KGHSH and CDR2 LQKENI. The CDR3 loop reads CASSPQGNGNTIYF. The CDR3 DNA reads TGTGCCAGCTCACCACAGGGGAACGGAAACACCATATATTTT.

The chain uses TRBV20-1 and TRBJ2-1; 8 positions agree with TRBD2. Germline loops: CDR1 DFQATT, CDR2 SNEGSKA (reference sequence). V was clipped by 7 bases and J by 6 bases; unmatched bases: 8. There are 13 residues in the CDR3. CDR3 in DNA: TGCAGTGTAACGGGAGGGCCCACCAATGAGCAGTTCTTC. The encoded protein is CSVTGGPTNEQFF.

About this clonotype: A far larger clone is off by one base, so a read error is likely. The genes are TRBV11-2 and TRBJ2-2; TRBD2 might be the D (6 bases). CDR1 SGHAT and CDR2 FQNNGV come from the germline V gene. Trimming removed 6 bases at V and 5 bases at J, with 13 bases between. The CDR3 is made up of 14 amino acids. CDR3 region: CASSDSGETGELFF. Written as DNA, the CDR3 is TGTGCCAGCAGTGACTCGGGGGAGACCGGGGAGCTGTTTTTT.

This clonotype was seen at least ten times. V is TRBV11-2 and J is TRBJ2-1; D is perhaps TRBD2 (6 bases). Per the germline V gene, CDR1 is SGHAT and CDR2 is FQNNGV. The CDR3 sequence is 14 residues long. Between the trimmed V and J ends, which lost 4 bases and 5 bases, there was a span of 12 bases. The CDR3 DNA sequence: TGTGCCAGCAGCTCGGCTAGCGCAAACAATGAGCAGTTCTTC. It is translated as CASSSASANNEQFF.

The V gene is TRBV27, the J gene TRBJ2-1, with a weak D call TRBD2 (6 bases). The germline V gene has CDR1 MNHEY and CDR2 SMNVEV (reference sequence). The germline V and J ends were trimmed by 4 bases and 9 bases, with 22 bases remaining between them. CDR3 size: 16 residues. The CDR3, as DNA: TGTGCCAGCAGTTCCCTGACTAGAATTACAATGAGTGAGCAGTTCTTC. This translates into CASSSLTRITMSEQFF.

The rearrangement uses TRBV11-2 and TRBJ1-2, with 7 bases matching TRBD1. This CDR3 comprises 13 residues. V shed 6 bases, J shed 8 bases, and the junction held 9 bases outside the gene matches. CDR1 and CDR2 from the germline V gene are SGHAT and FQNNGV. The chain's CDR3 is CASSLQGDRGYTF. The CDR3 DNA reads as TGTGCCAGCAGTCTCCAGGGGGATAGGGGCTACACCTTC.

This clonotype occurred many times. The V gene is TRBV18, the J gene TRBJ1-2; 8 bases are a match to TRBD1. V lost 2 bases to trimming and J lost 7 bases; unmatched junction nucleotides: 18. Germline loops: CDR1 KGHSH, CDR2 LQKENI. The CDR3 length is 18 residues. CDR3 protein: CASSPTGGQGLAGRGYTF. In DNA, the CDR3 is TGTGCCAGCTCACCAACGGGAGGACAGGGTCTGGCCGGCCGTGGCTACACCTTC.

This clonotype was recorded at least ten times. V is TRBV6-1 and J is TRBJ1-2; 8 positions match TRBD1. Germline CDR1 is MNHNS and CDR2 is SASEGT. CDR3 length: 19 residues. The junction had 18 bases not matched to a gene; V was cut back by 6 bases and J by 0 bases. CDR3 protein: CASSRPGQAFRLANYGYTF. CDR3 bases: TGTGCCAGCAGCCGCCCGGGACAGGCCTTCCGCCTTGCTAACTATGGCTACACCTTC.

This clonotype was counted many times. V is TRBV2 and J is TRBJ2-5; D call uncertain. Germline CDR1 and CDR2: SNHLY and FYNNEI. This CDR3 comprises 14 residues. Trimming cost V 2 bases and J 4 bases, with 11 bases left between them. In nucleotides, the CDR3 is TGTGCCAGCAGTGAAATTGCGGACGGAGAGACCCAGTACTTC. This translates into CASSEIADGETQYF.

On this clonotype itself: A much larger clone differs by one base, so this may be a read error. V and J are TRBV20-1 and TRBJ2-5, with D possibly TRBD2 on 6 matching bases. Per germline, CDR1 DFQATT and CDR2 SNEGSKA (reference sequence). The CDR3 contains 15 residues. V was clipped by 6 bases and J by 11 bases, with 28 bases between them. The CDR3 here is CSAGGGALLRHEQYF. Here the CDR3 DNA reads TGCAGTGCAGGCGGAGGGGCCCTCTTGAGGCATGAGCAGTACTTC.

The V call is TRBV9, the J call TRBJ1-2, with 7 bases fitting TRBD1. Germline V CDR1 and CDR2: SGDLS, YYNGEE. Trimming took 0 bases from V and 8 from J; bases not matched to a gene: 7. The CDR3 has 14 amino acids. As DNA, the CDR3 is TGTGCCAGCAGCGTAGGCTCAGGGGGAGACGGCTACACCTTC. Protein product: CASSVGSGGDGYTF.

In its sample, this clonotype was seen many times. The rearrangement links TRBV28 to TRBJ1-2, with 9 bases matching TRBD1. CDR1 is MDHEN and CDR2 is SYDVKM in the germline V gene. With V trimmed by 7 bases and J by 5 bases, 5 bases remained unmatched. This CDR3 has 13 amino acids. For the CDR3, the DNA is TGTGCCAGCACAAGAGGGACAGGGTATGGCTACACCTTC. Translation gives CASTRGTGYGYTF.

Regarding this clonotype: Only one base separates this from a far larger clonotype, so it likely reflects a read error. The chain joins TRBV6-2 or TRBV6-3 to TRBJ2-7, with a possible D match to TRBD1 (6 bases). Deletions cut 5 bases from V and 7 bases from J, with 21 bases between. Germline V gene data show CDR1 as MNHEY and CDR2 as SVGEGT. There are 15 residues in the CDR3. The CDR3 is CASSEGGGDYNEQYF. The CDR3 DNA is TGTGCCAGCAGTGAAGGTGGGGGCGACTACAATGAGCAGTACTTC.

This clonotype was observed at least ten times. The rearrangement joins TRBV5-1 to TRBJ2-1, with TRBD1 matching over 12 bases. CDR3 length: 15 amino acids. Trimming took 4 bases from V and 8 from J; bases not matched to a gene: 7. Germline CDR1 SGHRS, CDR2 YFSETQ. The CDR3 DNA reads TGCGCCAGCAGCCCCCCGGGACAGGGGGCCTATGAGCAGTTCTTC. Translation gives CASSPPGQGAYEQFF.

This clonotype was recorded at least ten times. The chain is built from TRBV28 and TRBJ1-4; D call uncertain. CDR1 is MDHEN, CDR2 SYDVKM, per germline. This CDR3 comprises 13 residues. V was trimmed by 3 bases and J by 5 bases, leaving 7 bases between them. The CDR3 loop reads CASSFLGNEKLFF. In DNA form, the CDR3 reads TGTGCCAGCAGTTTTTTGGGGAATGAAAAACTGTTTTTT.

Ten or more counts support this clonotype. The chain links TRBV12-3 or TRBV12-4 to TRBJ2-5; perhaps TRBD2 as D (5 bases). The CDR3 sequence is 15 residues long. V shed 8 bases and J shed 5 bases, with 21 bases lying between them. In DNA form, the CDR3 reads TGTGCCAGCCAAGGGAAGGGCTTAGGCGGGGAGACCCAGTACTTC. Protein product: CASQGKGLGGETQYF.

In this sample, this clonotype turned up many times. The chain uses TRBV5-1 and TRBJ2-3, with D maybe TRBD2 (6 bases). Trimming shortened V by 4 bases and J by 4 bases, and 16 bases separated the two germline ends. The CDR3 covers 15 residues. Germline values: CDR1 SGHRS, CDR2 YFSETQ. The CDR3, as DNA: TGCGCCAGCAGCCCGTGGGGGGATTCGGCAGATACGCAGTATTTT. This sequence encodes CASSPWGDSADTQYF. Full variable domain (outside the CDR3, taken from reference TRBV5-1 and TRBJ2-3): KAGVTQTPRYLIKTRGQQVTLSCSPISGHRSVSWYQQTPGQGLQFLFEYFSETQRNKGNFPGRFSGRQFSNSRSEMNVSTLELGDSALYLCASSPWGDSADTQYFGPGTRLTVL.

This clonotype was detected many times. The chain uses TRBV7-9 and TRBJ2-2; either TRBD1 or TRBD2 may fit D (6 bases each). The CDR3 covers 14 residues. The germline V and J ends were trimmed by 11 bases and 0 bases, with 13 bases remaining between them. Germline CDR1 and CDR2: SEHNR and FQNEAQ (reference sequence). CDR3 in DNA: TGTGCCTTTACCGGGGGCTCGAACACCGGGGAGCTGTTTTTT. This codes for CAFTGGSNTGELFF.

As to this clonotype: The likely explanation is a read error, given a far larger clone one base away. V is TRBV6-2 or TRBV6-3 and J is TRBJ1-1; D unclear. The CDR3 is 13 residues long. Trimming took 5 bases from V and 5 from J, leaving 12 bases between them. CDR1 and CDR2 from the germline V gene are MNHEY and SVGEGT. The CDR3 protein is CASSGGVRTEAFF. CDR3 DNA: TGTGCCAGCAGTGGCGGCGTGCGGACTGAAGCTTTCTTT.

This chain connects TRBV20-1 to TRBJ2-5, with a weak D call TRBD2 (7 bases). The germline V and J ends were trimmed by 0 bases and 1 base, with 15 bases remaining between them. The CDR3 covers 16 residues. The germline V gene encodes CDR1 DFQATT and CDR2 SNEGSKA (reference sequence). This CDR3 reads CSARDLGGGGQETQYF. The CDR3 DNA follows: TGCAGTGCTAGAGATTTAGGGGGAGGGGGCCAAGAGACCCAGTACTTC.